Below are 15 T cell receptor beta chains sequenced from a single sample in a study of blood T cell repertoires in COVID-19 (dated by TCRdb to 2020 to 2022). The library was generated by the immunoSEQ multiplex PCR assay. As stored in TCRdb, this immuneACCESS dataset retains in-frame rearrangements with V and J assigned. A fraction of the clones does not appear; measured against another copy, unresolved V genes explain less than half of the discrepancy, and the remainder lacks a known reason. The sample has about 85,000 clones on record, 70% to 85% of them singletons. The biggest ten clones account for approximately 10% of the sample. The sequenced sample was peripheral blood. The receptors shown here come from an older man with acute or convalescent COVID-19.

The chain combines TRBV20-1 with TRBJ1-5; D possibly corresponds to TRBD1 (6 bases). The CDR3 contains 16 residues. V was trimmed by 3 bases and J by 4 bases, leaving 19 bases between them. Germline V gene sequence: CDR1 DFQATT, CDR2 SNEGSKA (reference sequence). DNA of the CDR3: TGCAGTGCTAGTAGAGGCACAGGGTGGGTTAATCAGCCCCAGCATTTT. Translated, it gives CSASRGTGWVNQPQHF.

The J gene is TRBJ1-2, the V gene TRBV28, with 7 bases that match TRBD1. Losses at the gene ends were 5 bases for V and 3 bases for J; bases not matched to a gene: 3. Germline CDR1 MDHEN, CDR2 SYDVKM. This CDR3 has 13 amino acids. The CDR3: CASSGDSHYGYTF. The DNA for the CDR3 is TGTGCCAGCAGTGGGGACAGCCACTATGGCTACACCTTC.

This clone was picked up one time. This CDR3 reads CASSSRLAGKTDTQYF. CDR3 in DNA: TGTGCCAGCAGTTCGAGACTAGCGGGGAAAACAGATACGCAGTATTTT. The chain is built from TRBV2 and TRBJ2-3; 11 bases fit TRBD2. V lost 5 bases to trimming and J lost 3 bases; unmatched junction nucleotides: 7. The germline V gene has CDR1 SNHLY and CDR2 FYNNEI. CDR3 size: 16 residues.

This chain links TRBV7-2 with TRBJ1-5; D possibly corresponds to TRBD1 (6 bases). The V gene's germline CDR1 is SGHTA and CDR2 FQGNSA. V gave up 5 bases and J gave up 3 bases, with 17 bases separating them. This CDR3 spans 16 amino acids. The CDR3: CASSVIPGTINQPQHF. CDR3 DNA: TGTGCCAGCAGCGTAATTCCCGGGACAATCAATCAGCCCCAGCATTTT. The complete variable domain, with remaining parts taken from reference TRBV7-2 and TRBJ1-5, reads GAGVSQSPSNKVTEKGKDVELRCDPISGHTALYWYRQSLGQGLEFLIYFQGNSAPDKSGLPSDRFSAERTGGSVSTLTIQRTQQEDSAVYLCASSVIPGTINQPQHFGDGTRLSIL.

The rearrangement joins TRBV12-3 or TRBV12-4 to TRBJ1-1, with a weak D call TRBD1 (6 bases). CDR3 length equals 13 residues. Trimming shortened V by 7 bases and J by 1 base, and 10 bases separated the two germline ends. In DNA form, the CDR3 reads TGTGCCAGCACCTGGGGGCGGAACACTGAAGCTTTCTTT. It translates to CASTWGRNTEAFF.

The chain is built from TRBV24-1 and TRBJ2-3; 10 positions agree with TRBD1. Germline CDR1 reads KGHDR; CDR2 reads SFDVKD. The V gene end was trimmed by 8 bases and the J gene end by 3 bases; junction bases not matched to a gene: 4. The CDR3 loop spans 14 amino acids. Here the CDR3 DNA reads TGTGCCACCACCGGGACAGGGGTAACAGATACGCAGTATTTT. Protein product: CATTGTGVTDTQYF.

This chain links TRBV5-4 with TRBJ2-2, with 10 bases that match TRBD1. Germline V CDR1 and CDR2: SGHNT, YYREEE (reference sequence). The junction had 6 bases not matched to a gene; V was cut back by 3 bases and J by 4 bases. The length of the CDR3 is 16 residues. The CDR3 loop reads CASSSNWDRGTGELFF. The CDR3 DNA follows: TGTGCCAGCAGCTCCAACTGGGACAGGGGCACCGGGGAGCTGTTTTTT.

Here the CDR3 reads CASSLADRELVSEQYF. In nucleotides, the CDR3 is TGTGCCAGCAGCTTGGCGGACAGGGAACTAGTTTCCGAGCAGTACTTC. The chain links TRBV5-4 to TRBJ2-7, with TRBD1 identical over 8 bases. Unmatched junction bases numbered 11, after V lost 0 bases and J lost 6 bases. Germline CDR1 SGHNT, CDR2 YYREEE (reference sequence). The CDR3 covers 16 residues.

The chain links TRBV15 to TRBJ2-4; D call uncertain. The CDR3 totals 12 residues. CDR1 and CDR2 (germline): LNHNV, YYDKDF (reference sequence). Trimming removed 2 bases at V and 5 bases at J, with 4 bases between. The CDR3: CATSRTENIQYF. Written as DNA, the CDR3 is TGTGCCACCAGCAGAACAGAAAACATTCAGTACTTC.

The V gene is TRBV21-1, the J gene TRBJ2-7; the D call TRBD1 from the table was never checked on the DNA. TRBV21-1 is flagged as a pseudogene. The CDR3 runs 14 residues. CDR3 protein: CASSIPTGGYEQYV. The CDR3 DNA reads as TGTGCCAGCAGCATCCCGACAGGGGGCTACGAGCAGTACGTC.

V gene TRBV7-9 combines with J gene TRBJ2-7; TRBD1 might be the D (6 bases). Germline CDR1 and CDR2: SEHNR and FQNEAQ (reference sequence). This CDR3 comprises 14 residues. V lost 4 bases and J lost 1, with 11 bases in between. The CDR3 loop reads CASSSQTGSYEQYF. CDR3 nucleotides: TGTGCCAGCAGCTCCCAGACAGGATCCTACGAGCAGTACTTC. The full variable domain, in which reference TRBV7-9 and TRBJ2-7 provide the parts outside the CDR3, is DTGVSQNPRHKITKRGQNVTFRCDPISEHNRLYWYRQTLGQGPEFLTYFQNEAQLEKSRLLSDRFSAERPKGSFSTLEIQRTEQGDSAMYLCASSSQTGSYEQYFGPGTRLTVT.

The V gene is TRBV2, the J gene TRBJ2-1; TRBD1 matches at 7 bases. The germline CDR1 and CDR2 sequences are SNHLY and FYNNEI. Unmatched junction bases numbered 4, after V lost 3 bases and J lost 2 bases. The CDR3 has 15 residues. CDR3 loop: CASSERGPAYNEQFF. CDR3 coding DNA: TGTGCCAGCAGTGAGAGGGGGCCGGCCTACAATGAGCAGTTCTTC.

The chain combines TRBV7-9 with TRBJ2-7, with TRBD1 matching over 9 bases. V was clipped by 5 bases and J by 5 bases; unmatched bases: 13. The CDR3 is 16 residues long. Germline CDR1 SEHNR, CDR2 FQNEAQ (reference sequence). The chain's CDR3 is CASSAPGTGRSHEQYF. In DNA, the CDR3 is TGTGCCAGCAGCGCCCCCGGGACAGGGAGATCCCACGAGCAGTACTTC.

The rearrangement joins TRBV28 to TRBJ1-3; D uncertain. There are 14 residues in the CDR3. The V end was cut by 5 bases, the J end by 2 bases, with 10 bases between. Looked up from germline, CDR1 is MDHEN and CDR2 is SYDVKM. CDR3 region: CASSPQEAGNTIYF. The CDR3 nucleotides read TGTGCCAGCAGTCCTCAGGAGGCTGGAAACACCATATATTTT.

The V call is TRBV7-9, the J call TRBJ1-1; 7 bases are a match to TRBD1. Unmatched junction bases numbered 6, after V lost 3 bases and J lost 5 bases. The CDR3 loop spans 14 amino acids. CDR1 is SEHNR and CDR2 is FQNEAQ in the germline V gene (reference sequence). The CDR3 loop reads CASSFGTVGTEAFF. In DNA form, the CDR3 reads TGTGCCAGCAGCTTCGGGACAGTCGGAACTGAAGCTTTCTTT.